This is a list of T cell receptor beta chains from one sample in a study of cytomegalovirus exposure and HLA in healthy donors. Clones were sequenced by immunoSEQ multiplex PCR, and TCRdb holds only the in-frame ones, with some missing. The repertoire holds fewer than 150,000 clones, with approximately 79% as singletons. Source material: PBMCs. The source of these receptors is a female donor in good health and CMV-seronegative. Each CDR3 is given with its conserved first and last residue. The D gene is left open where the match is weak. Clone size is shown for a subset of rows, as once, few, many or a class of expanded clone.

V	size	D	J	CDR3	DNA
TRBV5-4	-	-	TRBJ1-2	CASSLTGLNYGYTF	TGTGCCAGCAGCTTGACAGGCCTTAACTATGGCTACACCTTC
TRBV29-1	-	-	TRBJ2-7	CSVEGLNADYEQYF	TGCAGCGTTGAAGGCCTTAACGCGGACTACGAGCAGTACTTC
TRBV13	-	-	TRBJ2-7	CASSLGGGFPYEQYF	TGTGCCAGCAGCTTAGGGGGCGGGTTCCCCTACGAGCAGTACTTC
TRBV6-1	-	TRBD2	TRBJ2-7	CASSESPSGKAYEQYF	TGTGCCAGCAGTGAGTCCCCTAGCGGGAAAGCCTACGAGCAGTACTTC
TRBV27	-	TRBD1	TRBJ2-5	CASSRDRGLLETQYF	TGTGCCAGCAGTCGTGACAGGGGGTTATTGGAGACCCAGTACTTC
TRBV7-9	-	-	TRBJ1-1	CASRTGWVGEAFF	TGTGCCAGCAGAACGGGGTGGGTGGGTGAAGCTTTCTTT
TRBV12-5	-	-	TRBJ2-7	CASVLERKGYEQYF	TGTGCTAGTGTCTTGGAGAGGAAAGGCTACGAGCAGTACTTC
TRBV4-1	-	TRBD2	TRBJ2-1	CASSQVTGAGGSSYNEQFF	TGCGCCAGCAGCCAGGTTACCGGGGCTGGCGGGAGCTCCTACAATGAGCAGTTCTTC
TRBV7-7	few	TRBD2	TRBJ2-1	CASSSPGTSGSDEQFF	TGTGCTAGCAGCTCCCCCGGGACTAGCGGGAGCGATGAGCAGTTCTTC
TRBV7-9	-	TRBD1	TRBJ1-5	CASSLAPGQNQPQHF	TGTGCCAGCAGCTTAGCACCGGGACAGAATCAGCCCCAGCATTTT
TRBV19	-	TRBD1	TRBJ1-2	CASSDPRGLNYGYTF	TGTGCCAGTAGCGACCCCAGGGGGCTTAACTATGGCTACACCTTC
TRBV27	-	-	TRBJ1-5	CASRQGNINQPQHF	TGTGCCAGCAGGCAGGGGAATATCAATCAGCCCCAGCATTTT
TRBV30	-	-	TRBJ2-3	CAWVRDITDTQYF	TGTGCCTGGGTAAGGGACATCACAGATACGCAGTATTTT
TRBV30	few	TRBD2	TRBJ2-3	CAWSDGTRGSTDTQYF	TGTGCCTGGAGTGACGGGACTAGGGGAAGCACAGATACGCAGTATTTT
TRBV29-1	-	-	TRBJ2-5	CSALEETQYF	TGCAGCGCCTTAGAAGAGACCCAGTACTTC
TRBV19	few	TRBD2	TRBJ2-5	CASRGLAGPFQETQYF	TGTGCCAGTAGAGGACTAGCGGGACCGTTTCAAGAGACCCAGTACTTC
TRBV5-1	-	-	TRBJ2-2	CASSLDSLPPTGELFF	TGCGCCAGCAGCTTGGATTCTCTACCCCCCACCGGGGAGCTGTTTTTT
TRBV19	-	TRBD2	TRBJ2-1	CASSMVAGNNEQFF	TGTGCCAGTAGTATGGTAGCGGGTAACAATGAGCAGTTCTTC
TRBV29-1	-	TRBD2	TRBJ2-7	CSVALAEAYEQYF	TGCAGCGTTGCCCTAGCGGAGGCCTACGAGCAGTACTTC
TRBV6-1	once	-	TRBJ1-1	CASSEQALNTEAFF	TGTGCCAGCAGTGAGCAGGCTTTGAACACTGAAGCTTTCTTT
TRBV7-2	few	-	TRBJ2-7	CASEIPGLSYEQYF	TGTGCCAGCGAAATTCCGGGACTGAGCTACGAGCAGTACTTC
TRBV27	once	TRBD1	TRBJ2-7	CASSPDRVAYEQYF	TGTGCCAGCAGCCCGGACAGGGTAGCGTACGAGCAGTACTTC
TRBV29-1	-	-	TRBJ1-1	CSVAVGQLMNTEAFF	TGCAGCGTTGCAGTAGGACAGCTTATGAACACTGAAGCTTTCTTT
TRBV4-1	few	-	TRBJ1-1	CASSQEQEAFF	TGCGCCAGCAGCCAAGAACAGGAAGCTTTCTTT
TRBV4-1	-	-	TRBJ1-1	CASSQEGGERAFF	TGCGCCAGCAGCCAAGAAGGGGGGGAACGGGCTTTCTTT
TRBV29-1	-	TRBD1	TRBJ2-7	CSVGLRDRRSEQYF	TGCAGCGTTGGACTCCGGGACAGGAGGTCCGAGCAGTACTTC
TRBV19	-	TRBD1	TRBJ1-5	CATSDRKSYSNQPQHF	TGTGCCACCTCGGACAGGAAATCTTATAGCAATCAGCCCCAGCATTTT
TRBV20-1	once	-	TRBJ1-5	CSARNGQPQHF	TGCAGTGCTAGGAACGGGCAGCCCCAGCATTTT
TRBV28	-	TRBD1	TRBJ1-2	CASVRQGYGYTF	TGTGCCAGCGTCCGACAGGGATATGGCTACACCTTC
TRBV6-5	-	TRBD1	TRBJ1-3	CASSRGQISGNTIYF	TGTGCCAGCAGCAGGGGACAGATCTCTGGAAACACCATATATTTT
TRBV29-1	-	-	TRBJ2-7	CSVEIGRGSYEQYF	TGCAGCGTTGAAATCGGCAGGGGTTCCTACGAGCAGTACTTC
TRBV5-1	few	-	TRBJ1-2	CASSSAGLKNYGYTF	TGCGCCAGCAGCTCCGCGGGGCTTAAAAACTATGGCTACACCTTC
TRBV5-1	-	-	TRBJ1-4	CASSFRGVVNEKLFF	TGCGCCAGCAGCTTTCGGGGGGTTGTTAATGAAAAACTGTTTTTT
TRBV28	-	-	TRBJ2-3	CASSLPRGTDTQYF	TGTGCCAGCAGTTTGCCCCGGGGCACAGATACGCAGTATTTT
TRBV27	-	-	TRBJ1-5	CASSEQGSNQPQHF	TGTGCCAGCAGTGAACAGGGTTCCAATCAGCCCCAGCATTTT
TRBV14	-	-	TRBJ2-7	CASSHHWERLGGYYEQYF	TGTGCCAGCAGCCATCACTGGGAACGGCTTGGGGGCTACTACGAGCAGTACTTC
TRBV15	-	TRBD1	TRBJ2-3	CATAADRGTDTQYF	TGTGCCACCGCAGCTGACAGGGGGACGGATACGCAGTATTTT
TRBV29-1	-	TRBD1	TRBJ2-7	CSVAEQGEQYF	TGCAGCGTCGCTGAACAGGGGGAGCAGTACTTC
TRBV2	-	TRBD1	TRBJ2-7	CASSSSRDRVSGYEQYF	TGTGCCAGCTCGTCTTCCCGAGACAGGGTGTCCGGCTACGAGCAGTACTTC
TRBV7-8	-	-	TRBJ2-3	CASSLGQSTDTQYF	TGTGCCAGCAGCTTAGGACAGAGCACAGATACGCAGTATTTT
TRBV7-6	-	-	TRBJ1-1	CASSLSLQPNTEAFF	TGTGCCAGCAGCTTAAGCCTACAGCCGAACACTGAAGCTTTCTTT